This TCR beta chain was retrieved from a study of patients and donors after allogeneic stem cell transplantation. TCRdb used MiXCR to reprocess the RT-PCR reads, holding one entry per CDR3 protein. Found here are 150,000 to 200,000 distinct CDR3 sequences, approximately 24% of them singletons; the top ten hold roughly 25%. The CDR3 is 12 residues long. V lost 3 bases and J 5 bases, leaving 5 bases between the germline ends. Per the germline V gene, CDR1 is SGHRS and CDR2 is YFSETQ. The chain joins TRBV5-1 to TRBJ2-2; no firm D call. The TCR comes from a human donor who was either an allogeneic HSCT recipient or a stem cell or donor lymphocyte infusion donor (not recorded which). It is not recorded whose cells these are; they may come from a transplant donor. The specimen sequenced was blood, either unsorted or a sorted T cell fraction (not recorded which). The CDR3 coding sequence is TGCGCCAGCAGCTCCGGGACCGGGGAGCTGTTTTTT. As protein: CASSSGTGELFF. The full variable domain, with the rest looked up from reference TRBV5-1 and TRBJ2-2, is KAGVTQTPRYLIKTRGQQVTLSCSPISGHRSVSWYQQTPGQGLQFLFEYFSETQRNKGNFPGRFSGRQFSNSRSEMNVSTLELGDSALYLCASSSGTGELFFGEGSRLTVL.